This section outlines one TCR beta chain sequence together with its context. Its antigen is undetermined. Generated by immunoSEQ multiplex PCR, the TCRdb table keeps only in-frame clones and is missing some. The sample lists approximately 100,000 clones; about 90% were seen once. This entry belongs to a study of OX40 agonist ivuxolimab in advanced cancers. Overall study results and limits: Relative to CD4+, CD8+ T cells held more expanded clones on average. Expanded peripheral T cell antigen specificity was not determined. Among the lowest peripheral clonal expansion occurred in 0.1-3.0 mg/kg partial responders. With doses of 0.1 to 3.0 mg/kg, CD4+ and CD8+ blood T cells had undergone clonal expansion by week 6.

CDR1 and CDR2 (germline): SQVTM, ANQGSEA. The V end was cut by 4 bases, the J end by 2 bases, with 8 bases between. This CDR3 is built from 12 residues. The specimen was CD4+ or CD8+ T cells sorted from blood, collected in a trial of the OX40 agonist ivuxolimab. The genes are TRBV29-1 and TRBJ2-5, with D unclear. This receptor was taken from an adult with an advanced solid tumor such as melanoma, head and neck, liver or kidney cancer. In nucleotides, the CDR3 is TGCAGCGTTGGCGACATACAAGAGACCCAGTACTTC. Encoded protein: CSVGDIQETQYF.